Listed below are T cell receptor beta chains from one sample, sequenced in a study of blood T cells in healthy people across ages. TCRdb itself ran the 5' RACE reads through MiXCR, one entry per CDR3 protein. The sample has 800,000 to 1,300,000 distinct CDR3 sequences, around 25% seen once; the top ten hold 0.75%. These data also featured in a second study, about T cells of mothers and their children.

The sample consisted of blood. All receptors derive from a girl between 2 and 10 years old in good health. Both conserved end residues are part of each CDR3. Fields, in order: V gene, J gene, clone size, D gene, CDR3 protein, CDR3 DNA. A D gene is named only where the DNA matches it firmly. Where a row states a size, it is once, few, many or the class of an expanded clone; other rows omit it.

V gene: TRBV29-1
J gene: TRBJ1-1
clone size: few
D gene: NA
CDR3 protein: CSVLRDGNTEAFF
CDR3 DNA: TGCAGCGTCCTCCGGGACGGGAACACTGAAGCTTTCTTT

V gene: TRBV15
J gene: TRBJ1-4
clone size: few
D gene: NA
CDR3 protein: CATSKRGKDEKLFF
CDR3 DNA: TGTGCCACCAGTAAGAGGGGGAAGGATGAAAAACTGTTTTTT

V gene: TRBV20-1
J gene: TRBJ2-6
clone size: NA
D gene: NA
CDR3 protein: CSARVRSSGANVLTF
CDR3 DNA: TGCAGTGCTAGAGTTCGGAGCTCTGGGGCCAACGTCCTGACTTTC

V gene: TRBV28
J gene: TRBJ2-3
clone size: NA
D gene: TRBD2
CDR3 protein: CASSLLAGEDTQYF
CDR3 DNA: TGTGCCAGCAGTTTACTAGCGGGAGAAGATACGCAGTATTTT

V gene: TRBV20-1
J gene: TRBJ2-3
clone size: few
D gene: NA
CDR3 protein: CSSNRVLGDTQYF
CDR3 DNA: TGCAGTTCCAATAGGGTTCTAGGGGATACGCAGTATTTT

V gene: TRBV10-2
J gene: TRBJ2-7
clone size: few
D gene: NA
CDR3 protein: CASSEWPAEQYF
CDR3 DNA: TGCGCCAGCAGTGAGTGGCCCGCCGAGCAGTACTTC

V gene: TRBV20-1
J gene: TRBJ2-3
clone size: few
D gene: NA
CDR3 protein: CSAPWVRDLTDTQYF
CDR3 DNA: TGCAGTGCTCCCTGGGTGCGGGACCTCACAGATACGCAGTATTTT

V gene: TRBV12-3/TRBV12-4
J gene: TRBJ1-1
clone size: NA
D gene: NA
CDR3 protein: CANRQTGSTEAFF
CDR3 DNA: TGTGCCAACAGGCAAACAGGCAGCACTGAAGCTTTCTTT

V gene: TRBV4-2
J gene: TRBJ2-7
clone size: NA
D gene: NA
CDR3 protein: CASSQDQGIAAYEQYF
CDR3 DNA: TGTGCCAGCAGCCAAGATCAGGGAATAGCGGCCTACGAGCAGTACTTC

V gene: TRBV18
J gene: TRBJ2-1
clone size: NA
D gene: NA
CDR3 protein: CASSPTVAGSYNEQFF
CDR3 DNA: TGTGCCAGCTCACCAACGGTGGCAGGGTCCTACAATGAGCAGTTCTTC

V gene: TRBV2
J gene: TRBJ2-6
clone size: NA
D gene: TRBD2
CDR3 protein: CVSGTLAVLGANVLTF
CDR3 DNA: TGTGTCAGCGGGACACTAGCGGTCCTTGGGGCCAACGTCCTGACTTTC

V gene: TRBV29-1
J gene: TRBJ2-5
clone size: few
D gene: TRBD2
CDR3 protein: CSVGPAGGKEETQYF
CDR3 DNA: TGCAGCGTTGGCCCAGCGGGAGGGAAGGAAGAGACCCAGTACTTC

V gene: TRBV15
J gene: TRBJ2-1
clone size: few
D gene: NA
CDR3 protein: CATKNGAEQFF
CDR3 DNA: TGTGCCACCAAGAACGGGGCAGAGCAGTTCTTC

V gene: TRBV12-3/TRBV12-4
J gene: TRBJ2-1
clone size: few
D gene: TRBD2
CDR3 protein: CASSFRLADNEQFF
CDR3 DNA: TGTGCCAGCAGTTTTAGGCTAGCGGACAATGAGCAGTTCTTC

V gene: TRBV2
J gene: TRBJ2-1
clone size: NA
D gene: TRBD1
CDR3 protein: CASLPRQGMNEQFF
CDR3 DNA: TGTGCCAGCCTCCCGAGACAGGGGATGAATGAGCAGTTCTTC

V gene: TRBV7-8
J gene: TRBJ2-3
clone size: NA
D gene: TRBD2
CDR3 protein: CASRSEAGYTDTQYF
CDR3 DNA: TGTGCCAGCAGATCCGAAGCGGGGTACACAGATACGCAGTATTTT

V gene: TRBV5-4
J gene: TRBJ2-3
clone size: few
D gene: NA
CDR3 protein: CASSSWDTQYF
CDR3 DNA: TGTGCCAGCAGCTCTTGGGATACGCAGTATTTT